The 8 T cell receptor beta chains below come from one sample, sequenced in a study of shared clonotypes between healthy human individuals. The table came from immunoSEQ multiplex PCR; TCRdb's copy has only in-frame clones and leaves some out. The sample lists approximately 2.4 million clones; approximately 96% were seen once. The sample taken for sequencing was naive CD4+ T cells sorted from blood. The subset was: CD45RA+ positively selected. The receptors were sampled from a man between 18 and 29 years old in good health.

The chain uses TRBV6-6 and TRBJ1-1; 7 nucleotides agree with TRBD1. The junction had 3 bases not matched to a gene; V was cut back by 1 base and J by 1 base. Germline V lookup: CDR1 MNHNY, CDR2 SVGAGI (reference sequence). CDR3 length equals 15 residues. The CDR3 nucleotides are TGTGCCAGCAGTTACTTGAGGGGGCCGAACACTGAAGCTTTCTTT. Translated, it gives CASSYLRGPNTEAFF.

The rearrangement uses TRBV9 and TRBJ2-4, with D possibly matching TRBD1 (6 bases). Germline CDR1 SGDLS, CDR2 YYNGEE. Trimming pared 0 bases from V and 2 bases from J, leaving 9 bases between. This CDR3 is built from 15 residues. In DNA form, the CDR3 reads TGTGCCAGCAGCGTAGAGGGACAAACCAAAAACATTCAGTACTTC. Amino acid sequence: CASSVEGQTKNIQYF.

The chain recombines TRBV11-2 with TRBJ2-7; D might be TRBD2 (5 bases). Trimming removed 5 bases at V and 5 bases at J, with 10 bases between. The germline gives CDR1 SGHAT, CDR2 FQNNGV. The CDR3 totals 12 residues. The CDR3 region is CASSRREHEQYF. In nucleotides, the CDR3 is TGTGCCAGCAGCCGTAGGGAGCACGAGCAGTACTTC.

This chain joins TRBV4-1 and TRBJ1-6, with 8 nucleotides matching TRBD1. In germline, CDR1 is MGHRA, CDR2 YSYEKL. The CDR3 is 15 amino acids. With V trimmed by 0 bases and J by 7 bases, 2 bases remained unmatched. The CDR3 DNA reads TGCGCCAGCAGCCAAGATGACAGGGGCAATTCACCCCTCCACTTT. This gives the protein CASSQDDRGNSPLHF.

This chain joins TRBV7-2 and TRBJ2-7; possibly TRBD1 or TRBD2 for D (5 bases each). The V end was cut by 5 bases, the J end by 8 bases, with 19 bases between. The CDR3 runs to 14 residues. Germline loops: CDR1 SGHTA, CDR2 FQGNSA. The CDR3 here is CASSLMGTESQQYF. CDR3 coding DNA: TGTGCCAGCAGCCTCATGGGGACGGAAAGCCAGCAGTACTTC.

J is TRBJ2-3 and V is TRBV5-6; D gene unclear. CDR3 length: 14 amino acids. Germline CDR1 and CDR2: SGHDT and YYEEEE. Trimming shortened V by 5 bases and J by 0 bases, and 10 bases separated the two germline ends. The CDR3 protein is CASSRGTSTDTQYF. The CDR3 DNA is TGTGCCAGCAGTCGCGGAACTAGCACAGATACGCAGTATTTT.

The chain joins TRBV7-2 to TRBJ2-7; D may correspond to TRBD1 or TRBD2 (6 bases each). This CDR3 spans 14 amino acids. V shed 8 bases and J shed 5 bases, with 19 bases lying between them. Germline V lookup: CDR1 SGHTA, CDR2 FQGNSA. CDR3 in DNA: TGTGCCAGCGGCCGATCGGGGGCTCGGAACGAGCAGTACTTC. Translated: CASGRSGARNEQYF. Variable domain in full (rest from reference TRBV7-2 and TRBJ2-7): GAGVSQSPSNKVTEKGKDVELRCDPISGHTALYWYRQSLGQGLEFLIYFQGNSAPDKSGLPSDRFSAERTGGSVSTLTIQRTQQEDSAVYLCASGRSGARNEQYFGPGTRLTVT.

This rearrangement joins TRBV5-5 to TRBJ1-1; D is unresolved. The ends were cut back, 6 bases at V and 0 bases at J, with 12 bases in the middle. This CDR3 contains 14 residues. Germline values: CDR1 SGHKS, CDR2 YYEKEE (reference sequence). The CDR3 DNA reads TGTGCCAGCACCTCTGGACGGATGAACACTGAAGCTTTCTTT. It is translated as CASTSGRMNTEAFF.